This TCR beta chain was captured by sequencing in a study of cytomegalovirus exposure and HLA in healthy donors (dated by TCRdb to 2016 to 2017). With regard to the full study: The 670 or so repertoires of the first cohort and the roughly 110 validation repertoires were produced on the same platform, according to a later analysis. High-throughput TCR immunosequencing, statistical association of individual TCRs with disease status, and machine learning were combined to predict cytomegalovirus infection status. Along with the approximately 650-subject first cohort, a separate validation cohort of over a hundred different subjects was used. The aim of the study was to test whether cataloging public T cell receptors could identify signatures of past pathogen exposure. General findings and caveats noted by the study authors: According to the authors, the approach could potentially be generalized to other disease states and immunological phenotypes. A later analysis lacked HLA typing for the validation cohort, so it scored co-occurrence in that cohort across all 110 or so repertoires. Most TCR sequences were seen in very few donors, while some public TCRs were found in many individuals. Cytomegalovirus status was reported to be diagnosed by the classifier with high specificity and sensitivity in both the original and validation cohorts. Three of the identified cytomegalovirus-associated TCR beta chains were confirmed in vitro to be specific for cytomegalovirus antigens. A total of 164 TCR beta chains were listed by the study as associated with cytomegalovirus. Of the cluster scores, 85% to 95% were above 0 in a later analysis, which found that TCRs clustered in the first cohort also tended to co-occur in the 120 validation repertoires.

About this clone itself: Its antigen specificity is not known. No much larger clone is present one base from it, and per-base qualities are unavailable.

Separate from the approximately 700-subject first cohort, the validation cohort of around 130 subjects was the group to which the donors belonged. Libraries were constructed by the immunoSEQ multiplex PCR assay. As for how the authors treated the data: A statistical classification framework was built to diagnose cytomegalovirus status from the catalog of TCR beta chain sequences. Held by TCRdb, this immuneACCESS table contains in-frame sequences only and omits some clones. Under half of the omission traces to an unresolved V gene where checked; the cause of the rest is unknown. The V and J calls and the clone size are those of that table, but D and trimming were determined from the DNA. The sample includes 150,000 to 200,000 clones, with approximately 90% observed a single time. Together, the top ten hold almost 3% of the sample. Compared with germline, V lacks 6 bases and J lacks 5 bases; bases without a gene match: 8. CDR1 and CDR2 are read off the germline V gene as SNHLY and FYNNEI. The CDR3 holds 15 amino acids from the cysteine to the phenylalanine. The entry retains the CDR3 DNA only, 45 bases that are in frame from base 1.

This clonotype was obtained from a man between 18 and 29 years old in good health and CMV-seronegative. The chain couples TRBV2 to TRBJ2-5, with 11 middle bases fitting TRBD2. Sequencing was performed on PBMCs. CDR3 loop: CASRNSGGAAETQYF. Read as DNA, the sequence is TGTGCCAGCAGGAATAGCGGGGGGGCGGCGGAGACCCAGTACTTC.